This T cell receptor beta chain was recorded in a study of blood T cell repertoires in COVID-19. From germline, CDR1 is ENHRY and CDR2 SYGVKD. The CDR3 sequence is 16 residues long. Losses at the gene ends were 6 bases for V and 5 bases for J; bases not matched to a gene: 13. TCRdb's table, derived via immunoSEQ multiplex PCR, lists solely in-frame clones and lacks some. The table lists about 150,000 clones, 80% to 90% of them singletons, with around 6.1% in the top ten. The sample comprised peripheral blood. This clonotype originated in a man of 80 years or more with acute or convalescent COVID-19. The rearrangement uses TRBV10-3 and TRBJ2-1; the match to TRBD2 covers 7 bases. Here the CDR3 reads CAIRGGVGSGDNEQFF. The CDR3 DNA sequence: TGTGCCATCAGGGGGGGAGTGGGGAGCGGGGACAATGAGCAGTTCTTC.